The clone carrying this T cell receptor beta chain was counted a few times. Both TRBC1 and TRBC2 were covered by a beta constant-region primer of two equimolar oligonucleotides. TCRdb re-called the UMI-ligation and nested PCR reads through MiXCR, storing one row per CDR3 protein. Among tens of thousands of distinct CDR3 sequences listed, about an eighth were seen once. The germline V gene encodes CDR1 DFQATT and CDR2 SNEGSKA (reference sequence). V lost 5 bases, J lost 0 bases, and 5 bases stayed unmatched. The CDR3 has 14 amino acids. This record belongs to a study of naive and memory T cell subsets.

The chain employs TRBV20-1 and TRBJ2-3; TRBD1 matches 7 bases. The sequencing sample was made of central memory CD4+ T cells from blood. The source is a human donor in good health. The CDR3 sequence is CSAFRQGSTDTQYF. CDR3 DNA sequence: TGCAGTGCTTTTCGACAGGGCAGCACAGATACGCAGTATTTT.